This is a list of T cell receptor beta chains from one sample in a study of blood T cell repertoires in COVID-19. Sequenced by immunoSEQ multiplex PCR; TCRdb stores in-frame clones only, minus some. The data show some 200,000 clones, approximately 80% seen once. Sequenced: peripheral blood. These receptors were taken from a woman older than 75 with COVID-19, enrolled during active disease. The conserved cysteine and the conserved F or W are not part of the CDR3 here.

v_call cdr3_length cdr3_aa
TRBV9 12 ASSVATGNEKLF
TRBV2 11 ASSRSENYGYT
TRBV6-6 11 ASSNGINYGYT
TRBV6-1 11 ASTLDRSNIQY
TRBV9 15 ASSVASGGAPTDTQY
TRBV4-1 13 ASSQDMRSQETQY
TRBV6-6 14 ASSLPQGLRGDGYT
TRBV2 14 ASRASGGRKADTQY
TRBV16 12 ASSHVQGGSPLH
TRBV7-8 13 ASSLGGLVNTEAF
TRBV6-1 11 ASSQDSYTEAF
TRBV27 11 ASNSPGGSEQY
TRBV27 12 ASSYTGSLVGYT
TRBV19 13 ASSQYPGTSYEQY
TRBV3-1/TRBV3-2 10 ASSQGYRPLH
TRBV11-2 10 ASSRYGNEQF
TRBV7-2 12 ASSPRRGRGELF
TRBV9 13 ASSVSGGRTDTQY
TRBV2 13 ASRWTGLSGNTIY
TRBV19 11 ASRPQGQETQY
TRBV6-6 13 ASSFTGTGINEQF
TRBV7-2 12 ASSRSDRDYGYT
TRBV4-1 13 ASSQQGLGTDTQY
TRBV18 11 ASSTLSGDAAF
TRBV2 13 ASSSHSGGYNEQF
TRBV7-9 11 ASSTPGGEKLF
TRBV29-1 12 SVRVAGAYNEQF
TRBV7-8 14 ASSFRAGGDYNEQF
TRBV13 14 ASSFLGQGKNSPLH
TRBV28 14 ASNSRGGYMNTEAF
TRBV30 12 AWRGQGGNSPLH
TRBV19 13 ASSNQVNSNQPQH
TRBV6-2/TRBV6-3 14 ASSYEFSNRGWPQH
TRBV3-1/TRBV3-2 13 ASSQGDSGQETQY
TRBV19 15 ASSPRDRGTTNEKLF
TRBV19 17 ASSLQLDRGLNSNQPQH
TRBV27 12 ASSRKDYSYEQY
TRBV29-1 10 SVRGMNTEAF
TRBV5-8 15 ASSNIKTQGFNYGYT
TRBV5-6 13 ASSFRTGRVQPQH
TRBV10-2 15 ASSEGVKGRSDQPQH
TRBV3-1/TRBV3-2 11 ASSPLRDYEQY
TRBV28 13 ASSGPDRGREKLF
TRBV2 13 ASSDEAGSNQPQH
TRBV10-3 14 AISDAQGGVFEKLF
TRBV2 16 ASRNQVLLTSYNSPLH
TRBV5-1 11 ASSFDRDYGYT
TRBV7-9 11 ASSYGGMSEAF
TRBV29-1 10 SVRHGNTEAF
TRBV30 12 AWSVQGAVVKLF
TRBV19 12 ASKQGSGANVLT
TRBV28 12 ASSPTGIGSPLH